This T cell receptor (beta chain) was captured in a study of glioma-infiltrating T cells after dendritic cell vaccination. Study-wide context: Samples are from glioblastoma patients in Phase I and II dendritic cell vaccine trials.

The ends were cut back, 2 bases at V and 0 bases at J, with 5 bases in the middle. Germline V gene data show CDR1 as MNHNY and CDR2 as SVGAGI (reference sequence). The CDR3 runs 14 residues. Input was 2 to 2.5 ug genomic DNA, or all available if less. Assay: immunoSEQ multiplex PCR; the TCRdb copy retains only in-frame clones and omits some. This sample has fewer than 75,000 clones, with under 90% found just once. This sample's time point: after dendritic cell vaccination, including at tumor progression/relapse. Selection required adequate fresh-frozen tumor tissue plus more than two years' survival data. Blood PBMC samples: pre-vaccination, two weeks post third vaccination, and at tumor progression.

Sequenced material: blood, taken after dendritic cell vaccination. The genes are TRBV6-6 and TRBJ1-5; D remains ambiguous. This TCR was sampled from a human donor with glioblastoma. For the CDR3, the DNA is TGTGCCAGCAGTTACCAGGATAGCAATCAGCCCCAGCATTTT. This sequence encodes CASSYQDSNQPQHF.